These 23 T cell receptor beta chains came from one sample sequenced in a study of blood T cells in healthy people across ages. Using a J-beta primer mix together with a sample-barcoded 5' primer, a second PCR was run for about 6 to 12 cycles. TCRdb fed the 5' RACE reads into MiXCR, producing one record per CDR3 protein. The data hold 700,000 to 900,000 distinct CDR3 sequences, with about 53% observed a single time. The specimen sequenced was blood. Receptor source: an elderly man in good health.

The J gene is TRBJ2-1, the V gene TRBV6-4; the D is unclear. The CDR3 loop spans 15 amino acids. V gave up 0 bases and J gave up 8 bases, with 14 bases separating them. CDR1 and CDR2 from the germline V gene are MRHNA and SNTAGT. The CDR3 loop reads CASSDSGSPGDEQFF. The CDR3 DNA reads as TGTGCCAGCAGTGACTCGGGCAGCCCTGGGGATGAGCAGTTCTTC.

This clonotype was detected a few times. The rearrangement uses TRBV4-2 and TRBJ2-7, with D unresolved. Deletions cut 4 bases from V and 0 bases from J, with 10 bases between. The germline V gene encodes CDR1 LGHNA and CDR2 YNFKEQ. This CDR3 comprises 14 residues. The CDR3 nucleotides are TGTGCCAGCAGCCGTTCTATTTTCTCCTACGAGCAGTACTTC. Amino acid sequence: CASSRSIFSYEQYF.

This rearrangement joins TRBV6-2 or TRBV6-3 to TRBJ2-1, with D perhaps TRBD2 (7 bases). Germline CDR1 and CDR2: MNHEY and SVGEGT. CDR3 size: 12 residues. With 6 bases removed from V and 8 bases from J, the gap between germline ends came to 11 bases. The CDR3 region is CASSIGGHEQFF. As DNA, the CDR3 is TGTGCCAGCAGCATCGGGGGGCATGAGCAGTTCTTC.

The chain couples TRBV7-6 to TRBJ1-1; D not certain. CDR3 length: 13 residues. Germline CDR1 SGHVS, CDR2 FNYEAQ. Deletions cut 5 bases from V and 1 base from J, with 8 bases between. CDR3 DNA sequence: TGTGCCAGCAGCGTAAGTACGAACACTGAAGCTTTCTTT. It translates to CASSVSTNTEAFF.

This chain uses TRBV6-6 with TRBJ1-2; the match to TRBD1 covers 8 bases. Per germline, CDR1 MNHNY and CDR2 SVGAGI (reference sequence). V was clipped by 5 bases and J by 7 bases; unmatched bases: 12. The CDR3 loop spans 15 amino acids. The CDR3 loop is CASSAETGEWGGYTF. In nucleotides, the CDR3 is TGTGCCAGCAGTGCCGAGACAGGGGAGTGGGGTGGCTACACCTTC.

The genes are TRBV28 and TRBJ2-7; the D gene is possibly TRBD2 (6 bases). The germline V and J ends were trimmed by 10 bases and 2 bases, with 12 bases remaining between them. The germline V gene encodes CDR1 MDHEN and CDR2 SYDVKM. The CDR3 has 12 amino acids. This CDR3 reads CATGTQPYEQYF. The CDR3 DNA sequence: TGTGCCACAGGGACTCAGCCCTACGAGCAGTACTTC.

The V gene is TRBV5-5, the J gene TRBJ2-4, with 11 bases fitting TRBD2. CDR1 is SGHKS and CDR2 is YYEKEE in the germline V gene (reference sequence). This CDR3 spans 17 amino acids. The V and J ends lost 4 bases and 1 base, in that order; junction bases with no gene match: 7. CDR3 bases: TGTGCCAGCAGCCCAAAGACTAGCGGGGCCGCCAAAAACATTCAGTACTTC. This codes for CASSPKTSGAAKNIQYF.

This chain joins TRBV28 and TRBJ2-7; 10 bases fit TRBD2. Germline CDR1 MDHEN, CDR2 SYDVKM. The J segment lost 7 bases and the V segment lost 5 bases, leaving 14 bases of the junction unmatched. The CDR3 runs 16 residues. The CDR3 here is CASSIRTSGKGREQYF. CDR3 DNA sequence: TGTGCCAGCAGTATCAGGACTAGCGGAAAGGGCAGGGAGCAGTACTTC.

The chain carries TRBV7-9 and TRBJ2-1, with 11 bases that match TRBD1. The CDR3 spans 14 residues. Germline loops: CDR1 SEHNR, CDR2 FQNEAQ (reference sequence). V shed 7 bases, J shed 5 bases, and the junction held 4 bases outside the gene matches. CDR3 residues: CASNKGQGDNEQFF. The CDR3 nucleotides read TGTGCCAGCAACAAGGGACAGGGGGACAATGAGCAGTTCTTC.

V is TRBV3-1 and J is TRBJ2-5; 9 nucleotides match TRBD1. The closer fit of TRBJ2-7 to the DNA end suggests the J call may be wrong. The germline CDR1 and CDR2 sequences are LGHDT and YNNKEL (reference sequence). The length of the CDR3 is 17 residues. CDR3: CASSQIVWTGVSHEQYF. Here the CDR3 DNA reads TGTGCCAGCAGCCAGATAGTTTGGACAGGGGTGAGCCACGAGCAGTACTTC.

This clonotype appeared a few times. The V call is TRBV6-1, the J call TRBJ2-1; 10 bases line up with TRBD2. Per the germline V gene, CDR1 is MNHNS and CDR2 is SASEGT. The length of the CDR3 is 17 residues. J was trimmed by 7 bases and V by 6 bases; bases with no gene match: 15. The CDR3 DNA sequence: TGTGCCAGCAGCCCCCAATCGATGGGGACTAGCGTGAATGAGCAGTTCTTC. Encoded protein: CASSPQSMGTSVNEQFF.

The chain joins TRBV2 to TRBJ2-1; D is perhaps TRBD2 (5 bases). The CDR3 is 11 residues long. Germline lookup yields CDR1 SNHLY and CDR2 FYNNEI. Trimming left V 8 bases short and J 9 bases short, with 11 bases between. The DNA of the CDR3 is TGTGCCAGCTTCCTCGGGGTTGAGCAGTTCTTC. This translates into CASFLGVEQFF.

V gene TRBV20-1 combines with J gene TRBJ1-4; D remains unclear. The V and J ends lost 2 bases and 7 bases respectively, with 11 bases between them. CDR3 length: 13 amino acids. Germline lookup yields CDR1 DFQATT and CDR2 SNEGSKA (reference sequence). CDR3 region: CSARPGAGEKLFF. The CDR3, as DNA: TGCAGTGCTAGACCTGGAGCGGGTGAAAAACTGTTTTTT.

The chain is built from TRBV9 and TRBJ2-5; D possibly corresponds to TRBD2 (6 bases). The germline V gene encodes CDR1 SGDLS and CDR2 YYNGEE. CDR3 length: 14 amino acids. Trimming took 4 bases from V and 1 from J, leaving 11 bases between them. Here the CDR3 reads CASSSGLLQETQYF. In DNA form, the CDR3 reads TGTGCCAGCAGCTCGGGACTTCTCCAAGAGACCCAGTACTTC.

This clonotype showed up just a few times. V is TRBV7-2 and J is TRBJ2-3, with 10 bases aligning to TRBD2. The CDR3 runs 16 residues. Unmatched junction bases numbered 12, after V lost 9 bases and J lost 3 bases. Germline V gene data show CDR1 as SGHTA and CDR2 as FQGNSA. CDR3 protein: CASGLAGASRTDTQYF. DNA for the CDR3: TGTGCCAGTGGGCTAGCGGGAGCCTCGCGGACAGATACGCAGTATTTT.

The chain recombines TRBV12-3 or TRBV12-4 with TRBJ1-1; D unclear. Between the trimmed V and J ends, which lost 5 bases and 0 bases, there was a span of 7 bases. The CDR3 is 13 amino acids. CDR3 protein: CASSTQLNTEAFF. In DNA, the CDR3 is TGTGCCAGCAGTACACAGTTGAACACTGAAGCTTTCTTT.

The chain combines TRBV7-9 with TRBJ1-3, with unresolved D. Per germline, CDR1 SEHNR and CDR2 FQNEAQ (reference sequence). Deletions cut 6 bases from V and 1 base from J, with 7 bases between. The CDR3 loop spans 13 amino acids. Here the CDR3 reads CASRQDSGNTIYF. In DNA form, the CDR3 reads TGTGCCAGCAGGCAGGATTCTGGAAACACCATATATTTT.

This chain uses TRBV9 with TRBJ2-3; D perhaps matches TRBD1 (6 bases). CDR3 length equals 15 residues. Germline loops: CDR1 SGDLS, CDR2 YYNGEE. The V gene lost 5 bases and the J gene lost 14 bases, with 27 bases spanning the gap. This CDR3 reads CASSADWGRDRYAYF. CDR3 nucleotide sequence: TGTGCCAGCAGTGCGGATTGGGGGCGAGACAGATACGCGTATTTT.

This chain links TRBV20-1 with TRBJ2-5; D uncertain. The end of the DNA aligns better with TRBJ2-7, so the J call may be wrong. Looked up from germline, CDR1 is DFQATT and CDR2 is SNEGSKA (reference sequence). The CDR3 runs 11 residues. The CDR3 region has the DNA TGCAGTGCACTCCTAGGGTACGAGCAGTACTTC. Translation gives CSALLGYEQYF.

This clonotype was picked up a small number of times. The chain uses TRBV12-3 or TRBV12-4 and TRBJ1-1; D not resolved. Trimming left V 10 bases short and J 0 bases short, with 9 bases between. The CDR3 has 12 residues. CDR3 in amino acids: CATRMVNTEAFF. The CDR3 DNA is TGTGCCACTAGAATGGTGAACACTGAAGCTTTCTTT.

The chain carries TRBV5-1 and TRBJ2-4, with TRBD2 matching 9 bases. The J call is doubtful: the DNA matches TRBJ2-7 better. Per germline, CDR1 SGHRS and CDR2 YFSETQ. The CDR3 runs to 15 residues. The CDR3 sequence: CASSLAGTSLYEQYF. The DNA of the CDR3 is TGCGCCAGCAGCTTGGCGGGGACTAGCCTCTACGAGCAGTACTTC.

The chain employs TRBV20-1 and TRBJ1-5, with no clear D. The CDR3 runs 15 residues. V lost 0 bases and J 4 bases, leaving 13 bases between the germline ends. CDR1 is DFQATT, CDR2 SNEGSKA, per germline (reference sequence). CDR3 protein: CSARDPVRGNQPQHF. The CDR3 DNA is TGCAGTGCTAGAGATCCAGTACGGGGAAATCAGCCCCAGCATTTT.

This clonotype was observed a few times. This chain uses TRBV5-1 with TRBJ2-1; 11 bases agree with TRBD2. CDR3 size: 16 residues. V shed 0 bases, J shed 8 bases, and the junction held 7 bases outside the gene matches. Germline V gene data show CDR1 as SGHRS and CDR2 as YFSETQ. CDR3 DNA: TGCGCCAGCAGCTTGGGGTTAGCGGGAGGGCCGGATGAGCAGTTCTTC. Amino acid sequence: CASSLGLAGGPDEQFF.